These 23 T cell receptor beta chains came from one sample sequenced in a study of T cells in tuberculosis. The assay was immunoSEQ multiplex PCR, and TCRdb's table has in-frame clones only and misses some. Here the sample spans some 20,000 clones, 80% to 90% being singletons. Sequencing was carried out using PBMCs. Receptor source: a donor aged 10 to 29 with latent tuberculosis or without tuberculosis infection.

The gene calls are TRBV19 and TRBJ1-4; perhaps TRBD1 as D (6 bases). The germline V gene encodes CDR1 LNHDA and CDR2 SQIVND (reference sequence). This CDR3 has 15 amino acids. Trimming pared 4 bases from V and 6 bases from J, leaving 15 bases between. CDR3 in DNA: TGTGCCAGTAGTACATTGGGATCAGGGGATGAAAAACTGTTTTTT. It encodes CASSTLGSGDEKLFF.

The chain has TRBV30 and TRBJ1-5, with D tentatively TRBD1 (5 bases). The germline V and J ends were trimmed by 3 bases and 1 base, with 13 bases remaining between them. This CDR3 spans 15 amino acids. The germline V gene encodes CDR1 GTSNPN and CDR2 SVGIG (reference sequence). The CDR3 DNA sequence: TGTGCCTGGAGGGCCATCGGGGGGAGCAATCAGCCCCAGCATTTT. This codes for CAWRAIGGSNQPQHF.

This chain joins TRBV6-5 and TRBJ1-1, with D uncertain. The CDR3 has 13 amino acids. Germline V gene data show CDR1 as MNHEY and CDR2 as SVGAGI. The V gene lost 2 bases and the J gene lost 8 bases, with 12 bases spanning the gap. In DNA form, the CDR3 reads TGTGCCAGCAGTTACCCCGGAATCGGGGAAGCTTTCTTT. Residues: CASSYPGIGEAFF.

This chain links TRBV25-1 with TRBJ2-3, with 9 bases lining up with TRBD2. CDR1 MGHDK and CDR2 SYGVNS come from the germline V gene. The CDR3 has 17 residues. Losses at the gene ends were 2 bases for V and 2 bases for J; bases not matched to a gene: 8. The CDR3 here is CASSEKRLADFTDTQYF. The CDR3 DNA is TGTGCCAGCAGTGAAAAGAGACTAGCGGACTTCACAGATACGCAGTATTTT.

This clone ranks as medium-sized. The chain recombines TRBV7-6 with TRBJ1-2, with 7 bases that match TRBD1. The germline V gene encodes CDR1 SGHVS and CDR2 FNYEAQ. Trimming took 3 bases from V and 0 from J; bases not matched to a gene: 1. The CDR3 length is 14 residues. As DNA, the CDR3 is TGTGCCAGCAGCTTGACAGGGTCTAACTATGGCTACACCTTC. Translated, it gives CASSLTGSNYGYTF. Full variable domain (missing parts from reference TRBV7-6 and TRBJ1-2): GAGVSQSPRYKVTKRGQDVALRCDPISGHVSLYWYRQALGQGPEFLTYFNYEAQQDKSGLPNDRFSAERPEGSISTLTIQRTEQRDSAMYRCASSLTGSNYGYTFGSGTRLTVV.

The CDR3 loop reads CAIRTGTGDIGANVLTF. The CDR3 DNA sequence: TGTGCCATCAGAACCGGGACAGGGGATATAGGGGCCAACGTCCTGACTTTC. This chain uses TRBV10-3 with TRBJ2-6; TRBD1 agrees at 10 bases. Germline V gene lookup returns CDR1 ENHRY and CDR2 SYGVKD. J gave up 4 bases and V 6 bases, and 9 bases lay outside the gene matches. The length of the CDR3 is 17 residues.

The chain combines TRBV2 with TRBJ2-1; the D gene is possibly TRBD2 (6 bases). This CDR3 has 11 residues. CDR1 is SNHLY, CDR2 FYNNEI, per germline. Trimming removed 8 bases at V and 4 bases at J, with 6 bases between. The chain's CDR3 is CASGGYNEQFF. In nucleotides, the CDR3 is TGTGCCAGCGGGGGGTACAATGAGCAGTTCTTC.

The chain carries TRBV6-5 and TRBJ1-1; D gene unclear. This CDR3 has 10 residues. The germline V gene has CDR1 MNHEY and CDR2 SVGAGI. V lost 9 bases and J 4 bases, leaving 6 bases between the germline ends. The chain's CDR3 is CASRGTEAFF. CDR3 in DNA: TGTGCCAGTCGGGGCACTGAAGCTTTCTTT.

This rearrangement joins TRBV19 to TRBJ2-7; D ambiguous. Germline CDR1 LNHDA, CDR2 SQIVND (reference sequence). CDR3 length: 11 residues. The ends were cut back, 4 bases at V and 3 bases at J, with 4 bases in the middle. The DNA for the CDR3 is TGTGCCAGTAGTAGCAGCTACGAGCAGTACTTC. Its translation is CASSSSYEQYF.

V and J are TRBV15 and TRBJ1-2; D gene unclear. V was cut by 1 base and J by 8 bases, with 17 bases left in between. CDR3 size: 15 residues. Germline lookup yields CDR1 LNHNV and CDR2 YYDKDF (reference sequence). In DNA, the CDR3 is TGTGCCACCAGCAGAGCCCTTATTGAAGTTGGCGGCTACACCTTC. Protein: CATSRALIEVGGYTF.

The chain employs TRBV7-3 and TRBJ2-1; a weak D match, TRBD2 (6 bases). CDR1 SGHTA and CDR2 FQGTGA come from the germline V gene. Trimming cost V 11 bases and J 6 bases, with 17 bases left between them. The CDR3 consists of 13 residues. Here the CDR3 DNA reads TGTGCCGGGGCCACCGGACTATCCAATGAGCAGTTCTTC. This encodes CAGATGLSNEQFF.

The CDR3 loop reads CASSSTPDGSSYEQYF. Written as DNA, the CDR3 is TGTGCCAGCAGTTCAACCCCGGACGGGAGCTCCTACGAGCAGTACTTC. The chain carries TRBV28 and TRBJ2-7, with D perhaps TRBD2 (6 bases). The CDR3 is 16 residues long. Germline V gives CDR1 MDHEN, CDR2 SYDVKM. V was pared by 4 bases and J by 0 bases, with 16 bases between. Drawing the rest from reference TRBV28 and TRBJ2-7, the complete variable domain is DVKVTQSSRYLVKRTGEKVFLECVQDMDHENMFWYRQDPGLGLRLIYFSYDVKMKEKGDIPEGYSVSREKKERFSLILESASTNQTSMYLCASSSTPDGSSYEQYFGPGTRLTVT.

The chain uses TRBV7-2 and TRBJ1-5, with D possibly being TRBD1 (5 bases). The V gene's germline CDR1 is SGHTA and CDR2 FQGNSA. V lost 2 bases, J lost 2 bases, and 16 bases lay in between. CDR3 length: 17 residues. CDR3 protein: CASSLIVRGSGNQPQHF. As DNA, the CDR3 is TGTGCCAGCAGCTTAATCGTTAGGGGCTCGGGCAATCAGCCCCAGCATTTT.

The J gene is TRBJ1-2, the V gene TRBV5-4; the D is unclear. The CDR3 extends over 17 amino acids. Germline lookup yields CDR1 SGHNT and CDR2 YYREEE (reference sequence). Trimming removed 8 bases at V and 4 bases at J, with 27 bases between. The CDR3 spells CASIAYTSPEGSYGYTF. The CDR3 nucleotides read TGTGCCAGTATAGCTTACACCAGCCCGGAAGGCAGCTATGGCTACACCTTC.

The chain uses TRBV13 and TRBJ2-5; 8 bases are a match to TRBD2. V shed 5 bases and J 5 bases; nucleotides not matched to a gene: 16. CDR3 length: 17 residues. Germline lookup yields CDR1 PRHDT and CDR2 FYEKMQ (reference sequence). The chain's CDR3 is CASSPQGYGGARETQYF. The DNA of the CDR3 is TGTGCCAGCAGCCCACAAGGCTACGGGGGGGCCCGTGAGACCCAGTACTTC.

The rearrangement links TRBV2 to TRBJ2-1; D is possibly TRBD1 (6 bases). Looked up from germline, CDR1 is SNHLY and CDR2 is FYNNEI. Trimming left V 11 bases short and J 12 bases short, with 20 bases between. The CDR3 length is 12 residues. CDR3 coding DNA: TGTGCCCGTGCCAGGGGTTTAAGTGGGCAGTTCTTC. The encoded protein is CARARGLSGQFF.

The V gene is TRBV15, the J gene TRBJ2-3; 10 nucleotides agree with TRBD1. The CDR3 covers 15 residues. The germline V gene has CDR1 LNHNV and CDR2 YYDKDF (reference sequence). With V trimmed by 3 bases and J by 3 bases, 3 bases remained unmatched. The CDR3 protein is CATSSRDRGTDTQYF. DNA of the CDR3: TGTGCCACCAGCAGCCGGGACAGGGGAACAGATACGCAGTATTTT.

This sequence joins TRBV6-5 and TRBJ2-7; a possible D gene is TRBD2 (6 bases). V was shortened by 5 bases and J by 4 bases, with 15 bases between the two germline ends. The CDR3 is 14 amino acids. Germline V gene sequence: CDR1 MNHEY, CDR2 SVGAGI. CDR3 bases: TGTGCCAGCAGTGCCCAGGCTGGGGGGTACGAGCAGTACTTC. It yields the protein CASSAQAGGYEQYF.

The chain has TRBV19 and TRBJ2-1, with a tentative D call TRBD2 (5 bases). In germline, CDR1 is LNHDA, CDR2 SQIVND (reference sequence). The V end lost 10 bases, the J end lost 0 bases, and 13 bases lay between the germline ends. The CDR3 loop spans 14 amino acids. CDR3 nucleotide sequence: TGTGCCACCACGGACTGGGGCTCCTACAATGAGCAGTTCTTC. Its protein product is CATTDWGSYNEQFF.

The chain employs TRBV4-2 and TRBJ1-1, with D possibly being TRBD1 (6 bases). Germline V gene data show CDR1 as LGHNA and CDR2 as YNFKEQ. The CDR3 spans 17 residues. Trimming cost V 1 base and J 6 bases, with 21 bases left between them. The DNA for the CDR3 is TGTGCCAGCAGCCAAGGTCCACAGGGAAGTTCTATAGCTGAAGCTTTCTTT. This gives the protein CASSQGPQGSSIAEAFF.

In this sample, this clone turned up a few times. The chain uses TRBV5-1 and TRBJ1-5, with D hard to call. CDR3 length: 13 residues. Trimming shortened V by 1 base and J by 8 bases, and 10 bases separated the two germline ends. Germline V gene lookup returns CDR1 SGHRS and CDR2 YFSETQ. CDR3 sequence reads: CASSLSAGKPQHF. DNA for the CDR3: TGCGCCAGCAGCTTGAGTGCGGGGAAGCCCCAGCATTTT.

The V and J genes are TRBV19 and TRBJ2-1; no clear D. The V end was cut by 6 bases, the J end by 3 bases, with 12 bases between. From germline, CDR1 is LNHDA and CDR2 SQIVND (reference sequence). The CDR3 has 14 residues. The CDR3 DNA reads TGTGCCAGTAGCCAAGGATCTAGCTACAATGAGCAGTTCTTC. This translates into CASSQGSSYNEQFF.

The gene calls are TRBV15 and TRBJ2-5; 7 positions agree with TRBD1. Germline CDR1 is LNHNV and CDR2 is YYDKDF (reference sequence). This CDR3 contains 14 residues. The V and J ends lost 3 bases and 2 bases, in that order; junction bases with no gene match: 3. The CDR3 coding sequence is TGTGCCACCAGCAGCGCAGGGGGACAAGAGACCCAGTACTTC. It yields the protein CATSSAGGQETQYF.